This T cell receptor (beta chain) was sequenced during a study of blood T cell repertoires in COVID-19. Turning to the study itself: PBMCs, B-cell-depleted T cells, or T cells provided the cDNA or gDNA that made up the material.

This CDR3 is built from 16 residues. Germline V gene lookup returns CDR1 SGHRS and CDR2 YFSETQ. Unmatched junction bases numbered 11, after V lost 0 bases and J lost 8 bases. TCRdb's copy holds only in-frame clones and misses some; the assay was immunoSEQ multiplex PCR. The sample consists of around 40,000 clones, approximately 90% of them appearing once. The sequenced sample consisted of peripheral blood. V usage is TRBV5-1 and J usage is TRBJ2-5; 9 nucleotides align to TRBD2. This sequence originates from a young woman in a cohort sampled during active COVID-19. The CDR3 protein is CASSLAAAGGPGTQYF. CDR3 nucleotides: TGCGCCAGCAGCTTGGCGGCGGCGGGAGGGCCAGGAACCCAGTACTTC.